This T cell receptor beta chain was identified during a study of coeliac disease. Overall study context: The study queried TRBV7-2 bias without high-resolution HLA data.

Comments on this clone: Its target is unknown.

General study findings and limits: Few TRB amino acid sequences were shared between samples; most were unique.

Here immunoSEQ multiplex PCR was the method, and the copy in TCRdb shows in-frame clones only, minus some. Here the sample spans several thousand clones, around two thirds being singletons. Germline CDR1 and CDR2: MNHNY and SVGAGI (reference sequence). V shed 0 bases and J 8 bases; nucleotides not matched to a gene: 1. There are 14 residues in the CDR3. The specimen was lamina propria lymphocytes from the gut. The genes are TRBV6-6 and TRBJ2-1; 10 nucleotides line up with TRBD2. The TCR was taken from a man in his thirties or forties with celiac disease. CDR3 protein: CASSYSGTSDEQFF. The CDR3, as DNA: TGTGCCAGCAGTTACTCTGGGACTAGCGATGAGCAGTTCTTC.